A single sample is the source of the 7 T cell receptor beta chains below, sequenced in a study of graft-versus-host responses after intestinal transplantation. The table came from immunoSEQ multiplex PCR; TCRdb's copy has only in-frame clones and leaves some out. The table has 11,000 or so clones, more than 85% seen once; the top ten hold more than 3%. Time point of the sample: postoperative day 105 after intestinal transplantation (dayNNNN = postoperative day). This material consisted of PBMCs, taken 105 days after intestinal transplantation. These receptors were obtained from a human patient who received an intestinal transplant, so some T cells may come from the graft donor.

This chain connects TRBV19 to TRBJ2-7; the D is unclear. The CDR3 runs to 14 residues. Germline CDR1 and CDR2: LNHDA and SQIVND (reference sequence). V dropped 6 bases and J dropped 6 bases, with 18 bases sitting between them. Here the CDR3 reads CASSPSSAHREQYF. As DNA, the CDR3 is TGTGCCAGTAGCCCCTCTAGTGCACATCGCGAGCAGTACTTC.

J is TRBJ1-5 and V is TRBV4-1; 8 nucleotides line up with TRBD1. Trimming removed 5 bases from V and 4 bases from J; junction bases left unmatched: 7. The CDR3 has 15 residues. From germline, CDR1 is MGHRA and CDR2 YSYEKL. Written as DNA, the CDR3 is TGCGCCAGCAGCTGGCGGACAGGGTCAAATCAGCCCCAGCATTTT. Protein: CASSWRTGSNQPQHF.

Details on this clone: One end of the junction fails to match germline, which may point to a read error. The rearrangement uses TRBV4-1 and TRBJ2-5; 14 bases match TRBD2. This CDR3 contains 18 residues. Per the germline V gene, CDR1 is MGHRA and CDR2 is YSYEKL. CDR3 region: CANSLGLAGGFGGETQYF. CDR3 sequence (DNA): TGCGCCAACAGCTTAGGACTAGCGGGAGGATTCGGTGGGGAGACCCAGTACTTC.

The chain recombines TRBV2 with TRBJ1-1; D might be TRBD1 (5 bases). V lost 4 bases and J lost 1, with 13 bases in between. This CDR3 comprises 15 residues. The V gene's germline CDR1 is SNHLY and CDR2 FYNNEI. CDR3 protein: CASSALGGENTEAFF. The CDR3 coding sequence is TGTGCCAGCAGTGCCCTTGGGGGTGAGAACACTGAAGCTTTCTTT.

This chain links TRBV5-1 with TRBJ2-7, with 11 bases lining up with TRBD2. Per germline, CDR1 SGHRS and CDR2 YFSETQ. V gave up 1 base and J gave up 7 bases; unmatched junction bases: 19. This CDR3 has 19 amino acids. The CDR3 loop is CASSLSEDQALAGGGEQYF. CDR3 in DNA: TGCGCCAGCAGCTTGTCGGAAGACCAGGCGCTAGCGGGAGGAGGGGAGCAGTACTTC. Using reference TRBV5-1 and TRBJ2-7 for the parts outside the CDR3, the full variable domain is KAGVTQTPRYLIKTRGQQVTLSCSPISGHRSVSWYQQTPGQGLQFLFEYFSETQRNKGNFPGRFSGRQFSNSRSEMNVSTLELGDSALYLCASSLSEDQALAGGGEQYFGPGTRLTVT.

This chain uses TRBV11-2 with TRBJ2-5; TRBD1 matches 7 bases. Germline V lookup: CDR1 SGHAT, CDR2 FQNNGV. The CDR3 is 13 residues long. The J segment lost 4 bases and the V segment lost 5 bases, leaving 4 bases of the junction unmatched. In nucleotides, the CDR3 is TGTGCCAGCAGCCAGACAGGGCTAGAGACCCAGTACTTC. Translating gives CASSQTGLETQYF.

V is TRBV6-1 and J is TRBJ1-6; 8 nucleotides align to TRBD1. This CDR3 comprises 15 residues. The J segment lost 5 bases and the V segment lost 8 bases, leaving 8 bases of the junction unmatched. Germline V gene data show CDR1 as MNHNS and CDR2 as SASEGT. CDR3 protein: CASGRPGGNNSPLHF. CDR3 sequence (DNA): TGTGCCAGCGGCCGACCAGGGGGCAATAATTCACCCCTCCACTTT.